This is a list of T cell receptor beta chains from one sample in a study of response to subunit inactivated influenza vaccine. TCRdb called the RT-PCR reads again in MiXCR, with one record for every CDR3 protein. The sample yields 400,000 to 550,000 distinct CDR3 sequences, roughly 25% seen once. Material: CD4+ T cells sorted from PBMCs, obtained 4 to 6 days after vaccination. All receptors derive from a man aged 50 to 60 who received an inactivated influenza vaccine. CDR3s include the opening cysteine and the closing phenylalanine or tryptophan. The order of the fields is V gene, D gene, CDR3 length, clone size, J gene, CDR3 protein, CDR3 DNA. The D gene is left open where the match is weak. For some rows the clone size is stated as once, few or many, or as a class when expanded; others skip it.

>TRBV18|-|14|-|TRBJ2-5
CASLSGRSQETQYF
TGTGCCAGTCTAAGCGGACGGAGCCAAGAGACCCAGTACTTC
>TRBV24-1|TRBD2|15|many|TRBJ2-1
CATSGGAGGYNEQFF
TGTGCCACCAGTGGTGGAGCGGGAGGGTACAATGAGCAGTTCTTC
>TRBV6-1|TRBD1|17|many|TRBJ2-3
CASSAPTGALGTDTQYF
TGTGCCAGCAGTGCGCCGACAGGGGCCCTTGGCACAGATACGCAGTATTTT
>TRBV6-1|TRBD1|13|-|TRBJ2-1
CASTGTGKSEQFF
TGTGCCAGCACGGGGACAGGGAAATCTGAGCAGTTCTTC
>TRBV7-8|-|11|-|TRBJ2-1
CASSLRVIQFF
TGTGCCAGCAGCCTACGGGTCATACAGTTCTTC
>TRBV2|TRBD2|14|-|TRBJ2-5
CASSWRGGGETQYF
TGTGCCAGCAGCTGGCGGGGGGGCGGGGAGACCCAGTACTTC
>TRBV4-3|-|15|few|TRBJ1-6
CASSLDRTRDSPLHF
TGCGCCAGCAGCCTAGACCGGACAAGGGATTCACCCCTCCACTTT
>TRBV19|-|16|-|TRBJ2-7
CASSLRGEQGRDEQYF
TGTGCCAGTAGTCTCCGGGGGGAACAGGGGCGGGACGAGCAGTACTTC
>TRBV20-1|TRBD2|19|few|TRBJ2-1
CSASAQRLAGGLSYNEQFF
TGCAGTGCTAGCGCCCAAAGACTAGCGGGAGGGCTCTCCTACAATGAGCAGTTCTTC
>TRBV4-3|TRBD2|16|few|TRBJ2-2
CASSQDRKRGAGELFF
TGCGCCAGCAGCCAAGATCGGAAGCGGGGTGCCGGGGAGCTGTTTTTT
>TRBV6-1|TRBD2|15|few|TRBJ2-2
CASRTSGTGTGELFF
TGTGCCAGCAGAACTAGCGGGACTGGCACCGGGGAGCTGTTTTTT
>TRBV12-3/TRBV12-4|TRBD2|18|-|TRBJ2-1
CASSPDRLAGSSYNEQFF
TGTGCCAGCAGTCCGGACCGACTAGCGGGAAGCTCCTACAATGAGCAGTTCTTC
>TRBV20-1|-|12|few|TRBJ2-3
CSADESTDTQYF
TGCAGTGCTGACGAATCCACAGATACGCAGTATTTT
>TRBV20-1|-|13|-|TRBJ2-6
CSAVLSGANVLTF
TGCAGTGCCGTTCTGTCTGGGGCCAACGTCCTGACTTTC
>TRBV18|-|16|-|TRBJ2-5
CASSPPNQGLPETQYF
TGTGCCAGCTCACCACCCAACCAGGGTTTGCCAGAGACCCAGTACTTC
>TRBV7-7|-|15|few|TRBJ2-5
CASSQTQGSVETQYF
TGTGCTAGCAGCCAAACGCAGGGTTCCGTGGAGACCCAGTACTTC
>TRBV7-3|-|14|-|TRBJ2-5
CASSFGGAQETQYF
TGTGCCAGCAGCTTTGGCGGGGCTCAAGAGACCCAGTACTTC
>TRBV7-6|-|13|-|TRBJ2-5
CASSFPYQETQYF
TGTGCCAGCAGCTTCCCATACCAAGAGACCCAGTACTTC
>TRBV10-3|-|13|-|TRBJ2-5
CAISGLREETQYF
TGTGCCATCAGTGGGCTGCGCGAGGAGACCCAGTACTTC
>TRBV18|-|17|-|TRBJ2-3
CASSPPSGAHGGYTQYF
TGTGCCAGCTCACCACCATCGGGGGCCCATGGGGGATATACGCAGTATTTT
>TRBV7-9|TRBD1|14|many|TRBJ1-1
CASSPRTGVTEAFF
TGTGCCAGCAGCCCCAGGACAGGGGTAACTGAAGCTTTCTTT
>TRBV10-3|TRBD2|15|few|TRBJ2-1
CAISEAGGSYNEQFF
TGTGCCATCAGTGAAGCGGGGGGCTCCTACAATGAGCAGTTCTTC
>TRBV10-3|TRBD1|14|-|TRBJ2-1
CAIRRDRATNEQFF
TGTGCCATCAGGCGGGACAGGGCCACCAATGAGCAGTTCTTC
>TRBV18|TRBD1|17|few|TRBJ2-1
CASSQRGPGQGYNEQFF
TGTGCCAGCTCACAGAGGGGTCCGGGACAGGGCTACAATGAGCAGTTCTTC
>TRBV4-3|TRBD2|15|few|TRBJ2-7
CASSQDFTSGYEQYF
TGCGCCAGCAGCCAAGATTTTACTAGCGGATACGAGCAGTACTTC
>TRBV5-4|TRBD1|19|-|TRBJ1-6
CASSLRPQGTVLYNSPLHF
TGTGCCAGCAGCTTGCGCCCCCAGGGGACAGTCCTTTATAATTCACCCCTCCACTTT
>TRBV18|-|14|many|TRBJ1-1
CASSPRTVNTEAFF
TGTGCCAGCTCACCACGGACAGTGAACACTGAAGCTTTCTTT
>TRBV12-3/TRBV12-4|TRBD2|16|few|TRBJ2-2
CASSNKGLAYTGELFF
TGTGCCAGCAGCAATAAAGGACTAGCGTACACCGGGGAGCTGTTTTTT
>TRBV5-1|-|15|many|TRBJ2-7
CASSFLGGSSYEQYF
TGCGCCAGCAGCTTCCTGGGCGGTAGCTCCTACGAGCAGTACTTC
>TRBV7-3|-|14|-|TRBJ2-5
CASSLTGDQETQYF
TGTGCCAGCAGCTTAACAGGGGACCAAGAGACCCAGTACTTC
>TRBV4-3|-|15|few|TRBJ2-3
CASSQAGAGGDTQYF
TGCGCCAGCAGCCAGGCGGGGGCCGGGGGAGATACGCAGTATTTT
>TRBV7-9|-|15|few|TRBJ2-5
CASSLSLSGQETQYF
TGTGCCAGCAGCTTGAGCCTTAGCGGTCAAGAGACCCAGTACTTC
>TRBV7-9|-|14|few|TRBJ2-1
CASSLDGTYNEQFF
TGTGCCAGCAGCTTGGACGGGACCTACAATGAGCAGTTCTTC
>TRBV4-1|-|15|few|TRBJ2-3
CAAGRVGLSTDTQYF
TGCGCCGCAGGACGGGTAGGACTTAGCACAGATACGCAGTATTTT